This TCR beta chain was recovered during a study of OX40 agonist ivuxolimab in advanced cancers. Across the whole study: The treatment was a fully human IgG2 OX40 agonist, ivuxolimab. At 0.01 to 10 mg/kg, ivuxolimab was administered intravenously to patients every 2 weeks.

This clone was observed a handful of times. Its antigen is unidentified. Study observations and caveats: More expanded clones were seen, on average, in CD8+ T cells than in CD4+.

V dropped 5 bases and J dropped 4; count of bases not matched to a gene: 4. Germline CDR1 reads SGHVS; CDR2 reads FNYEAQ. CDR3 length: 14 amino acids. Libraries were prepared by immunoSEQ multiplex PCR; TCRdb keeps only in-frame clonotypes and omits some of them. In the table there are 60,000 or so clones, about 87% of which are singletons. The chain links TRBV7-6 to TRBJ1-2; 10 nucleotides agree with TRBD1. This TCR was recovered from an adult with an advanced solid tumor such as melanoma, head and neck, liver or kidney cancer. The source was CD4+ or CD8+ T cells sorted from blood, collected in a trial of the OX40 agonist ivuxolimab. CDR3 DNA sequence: TGTGCCAGCAGCCCGGGACAGGGGATCTATGGCTACACCTTC. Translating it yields CASSPGQGIYGYTF.